This is a list of T cell receptor beta chains from one sample in a study of T-cell reconstitution after alpha-beta-depleted transplantation in children. TCRdb fed the PCR reads into MiXCR, producing one record per CDR3 protein. This sample yields some 290,000 distinct CDR3 sequences, of which almost 10% are seen a single time; around 10% belongs to the top ten. Sequences were derived from PBMCs from the stem cell graft donor, sampled from the stem cell graft. These receptors came from a human donor who donated a stem cell graft to a child with SCID. The CDR3 runs from the conserved cysteine through the conserved F or W. A D gene is named only where the DNA matches it firmly. Clone size is stated in some rows and not others, as once, few, many or a class when expanded.

V gene	J gene	D gene	clone size	CDR3 protein	CDR3 DNA
TRBV20-1	TRBJ1-2	TRBD1	-	CSAPAGTGGSGDYGYTF	TGCAGTGCTCCGGCCGGGACAGGGGGTTCCGGAGACTATGGCTACACCTTC
TRBV5-1	TRBJ1-2	-	few	CASSLALLSPDSPNYGYTF	TGCGCCAGCAGCTTGGCCCTTTTGAGCCCAGACAGCCCTAACTATGGCTACACCTTC
TRBV3-1	TRBJ2-1	TRBD1	many	CASSSDRGEQFF	TGTGCCAGCAGTTCTGACAGGGGTGAGCAGTTCTTC
TRBV16	TRBJ1-5	-	-	CASSPEGGQPQHF	TGTGCCAGCAGCCCGGAGGGTGGTCAGCCCCAGCATTTT
TRBV6-5	TRBJ1-1	TRBD1	-	CASSYRGGLNTEAFF	TGTGCCAGCAGTTACCGAGGGGGCCTGAACACTGAAGCTTTCTTT
TRBV7-9	TRBJ2-1	TRBD1	-	CASRLDRGPSYNEQFF	TGTGCCAGCAGATTGGACAGGGGGCCTTCCTACAATGAGCAGTTCTTC
TRBV27	TRBJ2-2	-	few	CASSLSSGLLNTGELFF	TGTGCCAGCAGTTTATCATCGGGACTCCTGAACACCGGGGAGCTGTTTTTT
TRBV29-1	TRBJ1-1	-	many	CSVATKLGTTEAFF	TGCAGCGTAGCGACTAAATTGGGGACAACTGAAGCTTTCTTT
TRBV5-5	TRBJ1-2	-	many	CASSLGGDGIYGYTF	TGTGCCAGCAGCTTGGGCGGGGACGGGATCTATGGCTACACCTTC
TRBV20-1	TRBJ1-6	-	few	CSARDVAGTGNSPLHF	TGCAGTGCTAGAGACGTAGCCGGGACCGGGAATTCACCCCTCCACTTT
TRBV5-1	TRBJ2-1	TRBD2	-	CASSLPERTSGGPYGEQFF	TGCGCCAGCAGCTTGCCAGAGCGAACTAGCGGGGGTCCATACGGTGAGCAGTTCTTC
TRBV12-3/TRBV12-4	TRBJ1-2	TRBD1	many	CASSLVGWDRDYGYTF	TGTGCCAGCAGTTTAGTTGGGTGGGACAGGGACTATGGCTACACCTTC
TRBV15	TRBJ2-2	-	many	CATSRVARWDELAGELFF	TGTGCCACCAGCCGGGTAGCGCGGTGGGATGAGTTGGCCGGGGAGCTGTTTTTT
TRBV10-3	TRBJ2-2	-	many	CAISESGVTGELFF	TGTGCCATCAGTGAGTCGGGGGTCACCGGGGAGCTGTTTTTT
TRBV5-1	TRBJ2-5	TRBD2	-	CASSTGLARETQYF	TGCGCCAGCAGCACCGGACTAGCGCGGGAGACCCAGTACTTC
TRBV6-2/TRBV6-3	TRBJ2-5	-	few	CASSIPSTGGETQYF	TGTGCCAGCAGTATACCCTCGACAGGAGGTGAGACCCAGTACTTC
TRBV5-1	TRBJ2-5	-	-	CASSLGSRTEETQYF	TGCGCCAGCAGCTTGGGCTCGCGGACCGAAGAGACCCAGTACTTC
TRBV11-1	TRBJ2-1	-	-	CASRSGWSYNEQFF	TGTGCCAGCCGCTCAGGTTGGTCCTACAATGAGCAGTTCTTC
TRBV9	TRBJ2-7	TRBD1	-	CASSGSGTGYEQYF	TGTGCCAGCAGCGGATCAGGGACAGGCTACGAGCAGTACTTC
TRBV6-4	TRBJ2-1	-	few	CASSFQGGGGNEQFF	TGTGCCAGCAGCTTCCAGGGGGGTGGTGGCAATGAGCAGTTCTTC
TRBV7-6	TRBJ2-1	TRBD2	few	CASSLATGLAVNEQFF	TGTGCCAGCAGCTTAGCAACTGGACTAGCGGTCAATGAGCAGTTCTTC
TRBV5-1	TRBJ2-1	-	-	CASSLGPQGTNEQFF	TGCGCCAGCAGCTTAGGACCGCAGGGGACTAATGAGCAGTTCTTC
TRBV11-2	TRBJ2-1	-	few	CASSQSGQSYNEQFF	TGTGCCAGCAGCCAATCCGGACAGTCCTACAATGAGCAGTTCTTC
TRBV20-1	TRBJ2-2	-	-	CSATGESVKNTGELFF	TGCAGTGCCACGGGGGAGTCCGTCAAGAACACCGGGGAGCTGTTTTTT
TRBV5-6	TRBJ2-2	-	many	CASSEDGNTGELFF	TGTGCCAGCAGCGAAGACGGGAACACCGGGGAGCTGTTTTTT
TRBV5-6	TRBJ2-5	TRBD2	few	CATSRAGVQETQYF	TGTGCCACCTCCCGGGCGGGGGTCCAAGAGACCCAGTACTTC
TRBV5-1	TRBJ2-7	TRBD2	-	CASSLSGTSGVYEQYF	TGCGCCAGCAGCTTGTCCGGGACTAGCGGGGTCTACGAGCAGTACTTC
TRBV12-3/TRBV12-4	TRBJ2-3	TRBD2	-	CASSRTLLAGDTDTQYF	TGTGCCAGCAGCCGTACCTTACTAGCGGGGGACACAGATACGCAGTATTTT
TRBV10-3	TRBJ2-7	-	many	CAISEFGYEQYF	TGTGCCATCAGTGAATTCGGCTACGAGCAGTACTTC
TRBV13	TRBJ2-5	-	few	CASSLRVRGETQYF	TGTGCCAGCAGCTTACGGGTCAGGGGAGAGACCCAGTACTTC
TRBV20-1	TRBJ2-7	TRBD2	-	CSARDTSGVSRYEQYF	TGCAGTGCTAGAGATACTAGCGGGGTCTCAAGGTACGAGCAGTACTTC
TRBV15	TRBJ1-5	-	few	CATSRDDVTLNQPQHF	TGTGCCACCAGCAGAGATGATGTGACACTTAATCAGCCCCAGCATTTT
TRBV5-5	TRBJ2-1	-	many	CASSLQGLSSYNEQFF	TGTGCCAGCAGCTTGCAGGGGCTGAGCTCCTACAATGAGCAGTTCTTC